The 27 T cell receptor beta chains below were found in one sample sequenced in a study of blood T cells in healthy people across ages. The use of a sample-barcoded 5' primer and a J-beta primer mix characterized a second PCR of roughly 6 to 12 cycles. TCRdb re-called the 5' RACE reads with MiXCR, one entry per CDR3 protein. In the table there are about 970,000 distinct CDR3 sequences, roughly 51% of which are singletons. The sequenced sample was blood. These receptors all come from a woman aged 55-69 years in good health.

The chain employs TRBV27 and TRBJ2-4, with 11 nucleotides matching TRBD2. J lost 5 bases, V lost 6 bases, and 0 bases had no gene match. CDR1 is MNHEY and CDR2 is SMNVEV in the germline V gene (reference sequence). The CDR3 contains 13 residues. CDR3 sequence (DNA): TGTGCCAGCAGGACTAGCGGGGAAAACATTCAGTACTTC. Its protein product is CASRTSGENIQYF.

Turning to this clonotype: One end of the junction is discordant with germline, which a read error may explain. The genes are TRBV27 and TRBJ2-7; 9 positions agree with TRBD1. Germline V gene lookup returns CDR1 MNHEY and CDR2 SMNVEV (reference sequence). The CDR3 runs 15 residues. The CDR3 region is CASSFRGTGSSEQYF. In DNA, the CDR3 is TGTGCCAGCAGTTTCCGCGGGACAGGGTCCTCCGAGCAGTACTTC.

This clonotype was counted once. In nucleotides, the CDR3 is TGTGCCAGCAGTTCCCTTGGGAGCGGGAGGCTCAAATCCTACAATGAGCAGTTCTTC. Translating gives CASSSLGSGRLKSYNEQFF. The J gene is TRBJ2-1, the V gene TRBV6-2 or TRBV6-3, with 9 bases aligning to TRBD2. Germline assignment: CDR1 MNHEY and CDR2 SVGEGT. CDR3 length: 19 amino acids. The trim removed 4 bases at V and 1 base at J, leaving 14 bases unmatched.

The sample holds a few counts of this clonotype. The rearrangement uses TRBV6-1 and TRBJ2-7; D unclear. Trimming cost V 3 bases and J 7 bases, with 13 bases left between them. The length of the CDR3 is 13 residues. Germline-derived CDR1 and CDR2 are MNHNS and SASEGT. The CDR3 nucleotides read TGTGCCAGCAGTGAGAGGTCGCTCTGGGAGCAGTACTTC. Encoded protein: CASSERSLWEQYF.

The CDR3 nucleotides are TGTGCCAGCAGTTCCGGGGCCGTATACTCTGGGGCCAACGTCCTGACTTTC. As protein: CASSSGAVYSGANVLTF. The genes are TRBV6-5 and TRBJ2-6; TRBD1 or TRBD2 may be the D gene (5 bases each). CDR1 MNHEY and CDR2 SVGAGI come from the germline V gene. This CDR3 comprises 17 residues. V shed 4 bases and J shed 0 bases, with 13 bases lying between them.

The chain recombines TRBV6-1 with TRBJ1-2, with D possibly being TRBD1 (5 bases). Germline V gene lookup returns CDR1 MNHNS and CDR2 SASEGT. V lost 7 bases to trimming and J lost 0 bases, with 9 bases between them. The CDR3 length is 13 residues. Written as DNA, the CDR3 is TGTGCCAGCATTCGGGGGGCTAACTATGGCTACACCTTC. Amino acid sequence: CASIRGANYGYTF.

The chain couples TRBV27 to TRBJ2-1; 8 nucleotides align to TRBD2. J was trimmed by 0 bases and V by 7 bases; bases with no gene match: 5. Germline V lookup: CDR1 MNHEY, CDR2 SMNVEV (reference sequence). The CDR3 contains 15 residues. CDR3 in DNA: TGTGCCAGCACCTCGGGAGGGAGCTCCTACAATGAGCAGTTCTTC. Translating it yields CASTSGGSSYNEQFF.

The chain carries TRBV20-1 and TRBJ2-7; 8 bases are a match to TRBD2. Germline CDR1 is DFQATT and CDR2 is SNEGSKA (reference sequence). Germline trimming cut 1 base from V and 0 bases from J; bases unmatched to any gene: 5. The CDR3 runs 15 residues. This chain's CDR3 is CSARAHGTSSYEQYF. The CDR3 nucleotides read TGCAGTGCTAGAGCCCACGGGACTAGCTCCTACGAGCAGTACTTC.

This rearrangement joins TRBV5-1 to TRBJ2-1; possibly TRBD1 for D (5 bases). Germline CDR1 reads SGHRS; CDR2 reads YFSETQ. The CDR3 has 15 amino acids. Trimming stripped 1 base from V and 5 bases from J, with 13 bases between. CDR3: CASSLTLMGHNEQFF. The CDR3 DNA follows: TGCGCCAGCAGCTTGACCCTAATGGGGCACAATGAGCAGTTCTTC.

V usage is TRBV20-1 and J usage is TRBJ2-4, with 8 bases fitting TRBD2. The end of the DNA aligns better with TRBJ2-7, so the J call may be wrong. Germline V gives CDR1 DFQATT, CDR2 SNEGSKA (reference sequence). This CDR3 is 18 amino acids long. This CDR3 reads CSAPPGLGLVVARNEQYF. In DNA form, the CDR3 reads TGCAGTGCTCCTCCAGGCTTGGGACTAGTAGTGGCGAGGAACGAGCAGTACTTC.

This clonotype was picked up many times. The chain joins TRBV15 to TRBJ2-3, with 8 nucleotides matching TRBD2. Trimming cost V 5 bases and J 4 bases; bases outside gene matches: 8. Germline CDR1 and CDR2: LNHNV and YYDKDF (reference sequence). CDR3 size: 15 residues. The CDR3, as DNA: TGTGCCACCAGCGATAAGCGGGAGTCCGCAGATACGCAGTATTTT. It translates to CATSDKRESADTQYF. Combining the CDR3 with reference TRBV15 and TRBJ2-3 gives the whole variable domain DAMVIQNPRYQVTQFGKPVTLSCSQTLNHNVMYWYQQKSSQAPKLLFHYYDKDFNNEADTPDNFQSRRPNTSFCFLDIRSPGLGDTAMYLCATSDKRESADTQYFGPGTRLTVL.

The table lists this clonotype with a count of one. This CDR3 is CASVQANNSPLHF. The CDR3 nucleotides read TGTGCCAGTGTACAGGCCAATAATTCACCCCTCCACTTT. The rearrangement joins TRBV6-6 to TRBJ1-6, with D possibly TRBD1 on 5 matching bases. Germline CDR1 MNHNY, CDR2 SVGAGI (reference sequence). V gave up 9 bases and J gave up 5 bases, with 11 bases separating them. This CDR3 region has 13 residues.

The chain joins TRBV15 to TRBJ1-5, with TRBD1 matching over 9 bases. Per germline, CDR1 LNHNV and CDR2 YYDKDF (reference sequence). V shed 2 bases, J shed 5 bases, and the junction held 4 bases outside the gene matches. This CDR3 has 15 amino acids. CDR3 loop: CATSRTTGGYQPQHF. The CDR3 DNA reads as TGTGCCACCAGCAGAACTACAGGGGGCTATCAGCCCCAGCATTTT.

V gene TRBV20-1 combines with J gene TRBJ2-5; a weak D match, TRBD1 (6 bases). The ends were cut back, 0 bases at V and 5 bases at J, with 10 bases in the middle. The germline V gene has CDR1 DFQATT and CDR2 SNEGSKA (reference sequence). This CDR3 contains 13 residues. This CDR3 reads CSAREQGKETQYF. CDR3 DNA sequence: TGCAGTGCTAGAGAACAGGGAAAGGAGACCCAGTACTTC.

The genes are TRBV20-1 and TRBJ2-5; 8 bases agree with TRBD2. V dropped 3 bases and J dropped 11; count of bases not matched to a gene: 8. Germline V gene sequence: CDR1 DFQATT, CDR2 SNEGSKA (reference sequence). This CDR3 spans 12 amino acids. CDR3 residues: CSARLAGQEQYF. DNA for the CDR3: TGCAGTGCTAGGCTAGCGGGCCAAGAGCAGTACTTC.

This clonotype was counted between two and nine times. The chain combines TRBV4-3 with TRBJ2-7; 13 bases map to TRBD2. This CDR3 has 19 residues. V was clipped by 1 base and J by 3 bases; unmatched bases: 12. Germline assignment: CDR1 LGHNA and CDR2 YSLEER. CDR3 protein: CASSQATGLAGRRGYEQYF. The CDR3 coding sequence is TGCGCCAGCAGCCAAGCAACGGGACTAGCGGGACGAAGGGGCTACGAGCAGTACTTC.

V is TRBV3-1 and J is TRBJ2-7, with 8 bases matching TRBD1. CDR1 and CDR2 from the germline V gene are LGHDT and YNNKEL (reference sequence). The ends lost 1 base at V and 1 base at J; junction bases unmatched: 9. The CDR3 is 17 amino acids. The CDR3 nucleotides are TGTGCCAGCAGCCAAGCGGGGACGGGGACAGGATCCTACGAGCAGTACTTC. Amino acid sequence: CASSQAGTGTGSYEQYF.

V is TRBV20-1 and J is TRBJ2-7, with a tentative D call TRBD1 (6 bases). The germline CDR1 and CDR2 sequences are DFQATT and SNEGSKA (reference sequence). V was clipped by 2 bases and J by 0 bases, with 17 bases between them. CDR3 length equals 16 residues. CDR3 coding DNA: TGCAGTGCTAGAAGGGGACACTTAGTAAGCTCCTACGAGCAGTACTTC. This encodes CSARRGHLVSSYEQYF.

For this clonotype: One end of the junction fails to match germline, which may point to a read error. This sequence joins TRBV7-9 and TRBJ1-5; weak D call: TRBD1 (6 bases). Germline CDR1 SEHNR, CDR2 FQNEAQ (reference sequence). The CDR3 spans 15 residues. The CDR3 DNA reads TGTGCCAGCAGCTTAGGACAGGCCCGCAATCAGCCCCGGCATTTT. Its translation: CASSLGQARNQPRHF.

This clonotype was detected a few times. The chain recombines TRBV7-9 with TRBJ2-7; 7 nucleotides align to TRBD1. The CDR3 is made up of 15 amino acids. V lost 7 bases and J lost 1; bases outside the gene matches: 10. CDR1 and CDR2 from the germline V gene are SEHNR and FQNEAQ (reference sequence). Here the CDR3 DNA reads TGTGCCAGCACCACTGACAGGGCCCCATCCTACGAGCAGTACTTC. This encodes CASTTDRAPSYEQYF.

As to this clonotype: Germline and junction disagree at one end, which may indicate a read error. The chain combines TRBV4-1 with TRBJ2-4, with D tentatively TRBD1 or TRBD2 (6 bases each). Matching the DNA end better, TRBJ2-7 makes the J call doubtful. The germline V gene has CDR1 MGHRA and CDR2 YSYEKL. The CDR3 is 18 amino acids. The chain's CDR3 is CAGSQEGVDRGLSYEQYF. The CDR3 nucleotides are TGCGCCGGCAGCCAAGAGGGGGTTGATAGAGGACTATCCTACGAGCAGTACTTC.

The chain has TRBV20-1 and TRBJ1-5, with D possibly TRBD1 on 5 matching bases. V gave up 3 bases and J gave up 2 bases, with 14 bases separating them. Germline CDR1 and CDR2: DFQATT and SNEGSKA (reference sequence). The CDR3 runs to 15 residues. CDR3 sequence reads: CSASDLQGRNQPQHF. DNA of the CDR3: TGCAGTGCTAGTGACCTTCAGGGACGCAATCAGCCCCAGCATTTT.

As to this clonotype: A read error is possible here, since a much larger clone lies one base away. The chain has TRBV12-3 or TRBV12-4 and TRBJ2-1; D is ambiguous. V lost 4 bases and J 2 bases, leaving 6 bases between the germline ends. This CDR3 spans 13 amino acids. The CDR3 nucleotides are TGTGCCAGCAGTTGCGCGGCCTACAATGAGCAGTTCTTC. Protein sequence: CASSCAAYNEQFF.

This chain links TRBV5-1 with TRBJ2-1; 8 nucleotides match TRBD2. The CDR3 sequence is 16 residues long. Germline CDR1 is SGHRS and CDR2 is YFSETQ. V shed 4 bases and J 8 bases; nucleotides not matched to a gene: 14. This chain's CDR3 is CASSILGSGRTDEQFF. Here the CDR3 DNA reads TGCGCCAGCAGCATTTTAGGGAGCGGGAGAACCGATGAGCAGTTCTTC.

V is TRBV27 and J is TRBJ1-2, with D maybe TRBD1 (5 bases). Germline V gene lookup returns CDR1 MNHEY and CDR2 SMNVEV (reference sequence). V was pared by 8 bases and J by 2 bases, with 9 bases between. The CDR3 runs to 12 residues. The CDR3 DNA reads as TGTGCCAGCGGGGGACGGAACTATGGCTACACCTTC. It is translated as CASGGRNYGYTF.

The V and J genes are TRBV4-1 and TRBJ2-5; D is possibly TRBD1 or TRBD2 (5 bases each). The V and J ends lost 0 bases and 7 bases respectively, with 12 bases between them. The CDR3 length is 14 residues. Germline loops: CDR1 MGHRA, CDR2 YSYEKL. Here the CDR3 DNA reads TGCGCCAGCAGCCAAGACGGGGCTTTGACGACCCAGTACTTC. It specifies CASSQDGALTTQYF.

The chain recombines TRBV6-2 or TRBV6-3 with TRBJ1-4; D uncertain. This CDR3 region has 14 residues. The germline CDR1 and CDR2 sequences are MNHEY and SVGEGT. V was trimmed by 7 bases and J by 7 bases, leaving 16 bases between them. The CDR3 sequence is CASTTALRPEKLFF. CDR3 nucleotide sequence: TGTGCCAGCACCACGGCCTTGAGACCTGAAAAACTGTTTTTT.